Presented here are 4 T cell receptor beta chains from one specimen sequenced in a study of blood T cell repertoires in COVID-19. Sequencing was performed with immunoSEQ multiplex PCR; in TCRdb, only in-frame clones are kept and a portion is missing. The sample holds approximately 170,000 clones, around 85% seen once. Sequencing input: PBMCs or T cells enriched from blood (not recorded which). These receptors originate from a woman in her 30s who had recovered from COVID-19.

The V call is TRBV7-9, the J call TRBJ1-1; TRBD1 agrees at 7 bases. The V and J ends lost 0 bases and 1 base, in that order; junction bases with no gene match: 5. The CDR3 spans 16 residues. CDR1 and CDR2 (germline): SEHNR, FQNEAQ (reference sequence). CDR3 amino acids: CASSLARQGGNTEAFF. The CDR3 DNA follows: TGTGCCAGCAGCTTAGCGAGACAGGGAGGGAACACTGAAGCTTTCTTT.

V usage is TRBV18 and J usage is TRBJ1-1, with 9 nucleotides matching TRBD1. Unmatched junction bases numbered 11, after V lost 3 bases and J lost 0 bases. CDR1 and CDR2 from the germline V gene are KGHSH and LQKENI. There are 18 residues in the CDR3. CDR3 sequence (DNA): TGTGCCAGCTCACCCCTTATGCCGGGACAGGGAATGAACACTGAAGCTTTCTTT. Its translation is CASSPLMPGQGMNTEAFF.

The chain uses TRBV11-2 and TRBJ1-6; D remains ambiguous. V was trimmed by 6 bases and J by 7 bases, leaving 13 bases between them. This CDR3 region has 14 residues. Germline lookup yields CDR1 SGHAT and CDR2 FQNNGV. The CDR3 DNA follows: TGTGCCAGCAGACGGTCCACAGCCAATTCACCCCTCCACTTT. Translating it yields CASRRSTANSPLHF.

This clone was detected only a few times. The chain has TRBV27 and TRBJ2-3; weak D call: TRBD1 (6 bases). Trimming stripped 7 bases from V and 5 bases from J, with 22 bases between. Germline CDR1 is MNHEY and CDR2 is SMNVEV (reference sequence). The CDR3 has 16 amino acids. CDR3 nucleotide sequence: TGTGCCAGCACCCCCAGGTGGGGGCTAGTTCAAGATACGCAGTATTTT. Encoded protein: CASTPRWGLVQDTQYF.